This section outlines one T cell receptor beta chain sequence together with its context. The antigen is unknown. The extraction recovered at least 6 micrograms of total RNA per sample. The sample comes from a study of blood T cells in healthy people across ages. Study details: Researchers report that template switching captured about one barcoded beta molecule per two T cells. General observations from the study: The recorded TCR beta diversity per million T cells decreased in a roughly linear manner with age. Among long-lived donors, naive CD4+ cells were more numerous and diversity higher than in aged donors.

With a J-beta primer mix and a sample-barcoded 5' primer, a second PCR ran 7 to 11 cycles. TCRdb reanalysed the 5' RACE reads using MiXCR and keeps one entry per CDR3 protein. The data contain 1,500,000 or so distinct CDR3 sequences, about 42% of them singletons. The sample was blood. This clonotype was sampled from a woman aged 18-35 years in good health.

The CDR3 nucleotides are TGTGCCAGCAACCATGGGAGGCAGCCCCAGCATTTT. As protein: CASNHGRQPQHF. The V gene is TRBV6-2 or TRBV6-3, the J gene TRBJ1-5; D call uncertain. This CDR3 region has 12 residues. V was shortened by 7 bases and J by 7 bases, with 11 bases between the two germline ends. Looked up from germline, CDR1 is MNHEY and CDR2 is SVGEGT.